This T cell receptor (beta chain) came from a study of cytomegalovirus exposure and HLA in healthy donors. Findings and caveats of the study: Rare TCR sequences dominated, though some public TCRs recurred in many donors. A few CMV-associated chains were confirmed in vitro to be specific for CMV antigens. Cytomegalovirus association was assigned to more than 150 TCR beta chains.

The study drew the donors from its approximately 110-subject validation cohort, separate from the approximately 700-subject first cohort. The assay was immunoSEQ multiplex PCR, and TCRdb's table has in-frame clones only and misses some. The sample consists of almost 200,000 clones, about 81% of them appearing once. CDR1 MDHEN and CDR2 SYDVKM come from the germline V gene. The CDR3 loop spans 17 amino acids. J gave up 5 bases and V 5 bases, and 10 bases lay outside the gene matches. About this clone itself: Its matching antigen is unknown.

V and J are TRBV28 and TRBJ2-2; 11 bases are shared with TRBD1. The specimen sequenced was PBMCs. This TCR derives from a woman in her 30s in good health and CMV-seronegative. CDR3 DNA sequence: TGTGCCAGCAGTCCGACCCTGGGGACAGGGGGTACCGGGGAGCTGTTTTTT. Protein product: CASSPTLGTGGTGELFF.